Sequencing of this TCR beta chain was carried out in a study of T-cell reconstitution after alpha-beta-depleted transplantation in children. There are a few counts of this clonotype. As it was prepared, the TCRbeta library received unique molecular identifiers. One entry per CDR3 protein, called by TCRdb with MiXCR from the PCR reads. The sample yields 200,000 to 300,000 distinct CDR3 sequences, 12% seen once. This TCR derives from a human donor who donated a stem cell graft to a child with acute lymphoblastic leukemia. The sample here was PBMCs from the stem cell graft donor, taken from the stem cell graft.

The CDR3 is CASSRLGYSSYEQYF. Here the CDR3 DNA reads TGTGCCAGCAGTCGCTTGGGGTACAGCTCCTACGAGCAGTACTTC. The chain recombines TRBV6-5 with TRBJ2-7; no definite D call. Germline V gene sequence: CDR1 MNHEY, CDR2 SVGAGI. This CDR3 spans 15 amino acids. V lost 5 bases and J 0 bases, leaving 14 bases between the germline ends.